Detailed here is one T cell receptor beta chain. The record originates from a study of blood T cell repertoires in COVID-19. Study-wide context: Acute-phase and convalescent COVID-19 samples originated in the United States, Italy and Spain.

Per the authors' pipeline: Cell counts per sample came from amplifying reference gene primers. The assay was immunoSEQ multiplex PCR, and TCRdb's table has in-frame clones only and misses some. For V, J and clone size, that table is used; D and trimming come from the DNA. The sample records about 190,000 clones, 70% to 80% being singletons. Germline lookup yields CDR1 LNHDA and CDR2 SQIVND (reference sequence). This CDR3 has 14 residues. The ends were cut back, 5 bases at V and 11 bases at J, with 19 bases in the middle. The sequenced sample consisted of peripheral blood. The chain joins TRBV19 to TRBJ1-5; the D gene is possibly TRBD1 (5 bases). The TCR was taken from a man over 45 who had recovered from COVID-19. CDR3 sequence (DNA): TGTGCCAGTAGTGTTGAGGCAGGGCGACGCGCCCAGCATTTT. Amino acids: CASSVEAGRRAQHF.